Listed below are T cell receptor beta chains from one sample, sequenced in a study of T cells in Graves' hyperthyroidism and ophthalmopathy. A single record per CDR3 protein comes from TCRdb applying MiXCR to the multiplex PCR reads. The data show roughly 700,000 distinct CDR3 sequences, approximately 36% seen once. Material for sequencing was blood. The source is a middle-aged woman with Graves' hyperthyroidism. The CDR3 runs from the conserved cysteine through the conserved F or W. Fields, in order: clone size, D gene, J gene, V gene, CDR3 DNA, CDR3 protein. A D gene is named only where the DNA matches it firmly. Clone size is not always given. Where it is, it says once, few, many or a class for expanded clones.

-,-,TRBJ2-3,TRBV14,TGTGCCAGCAGCCAATATCACAGAAGCACAGATACGCAGTATTTT,CASSQYHRSTDTQYF
-,-,TRBJ2-1,TRBV11-2,TGTGCCAGCAGCTTAGAGGGCAGGGGGGTAGGGAATGAGCAGTTCTTC,CASSLEGRGVGNEQFF
few,-,TRBJ2-7,TRBV20-1,TGCAGTGCTAAAAGGGAGATAGACTCCTACGAGCAGTACTTC,CSAKREIDSYEQYF
-,-,TRBJ1-2,TRBV10-3,TGTGCCACCCAGGGAGGCTACACCTTC,CATQGGYTF
-,-,TRBJ2-6,TRBV2,TGTGCCAGCGAAACGGGGCCCTCTGGGGCCAACGTCCTGACTTTC,CASETGPSGANVLTF
many,-,TRBJ1-1,TRBV6-2/TRBV6-3,TGTGCCAGCAGTTACCTACCCGGCGCAGCGAACACTGAAGCTTTCTTT,CASSYLPGAANTEAFF
many,TRBD1,TRBJ1-5,TRBV2,TGTGCCAGCGAGACAGGGGGGGATCAGCCCCAGCATTTT,CASETGGDQPQHF
-,-,TRBJ2-1,TRBV10-3,TGTGCCATCCGTCAAGGGGGGGCCTACAATGAGCAGTTCTTC,CAIRQGGAYNEQFF
once,-,TRBJ1-3,TRBV18,TGTGCCAGCTCACCAACCCCTGGAAACACCATATATTTT,CASSPTPGNTIYF
-,-,TRBJ1-1,TRBV28,TGTGCCAGCAGTTTATACGGCAGAGCAGCAACAAACACTGAAGCTTTCTTT,CASSLYGRAATNTEAFF
-,TRBD1,TRBJ1-2,TRBV29-1,TGCAGCGTTCGGCGGGGACAGGGCGGCTACACCTTC,CSVRRGQGGYTF
-,-,TRBJ2-3,TRBV2,TGTGCCAGCAGTGAAGGGCCCCCCAAGGCTGTAACAGATACGCAGTATTTT,CASSEGPPKAVTDTQYF
-,TRBD1,TRBJ1-1,TRBV7-3,TGTGCCAGCAGGGATACAGGGGGCCGGCGGGGCACTGAAGCTTTCTTT,CASRDTGGRRGTEAFF
many,-,TRBJ1-5,TRBV12-3/TRBV12-4,TGTGCCAGCAGTTTAGGTTCTTTGGCTGGGAAGGTAGGGAGGCCCCAGCATTTT,CASSLGSLAGKVGRPQHF
few,-,TRBJ1-5,TRBV6-6,TGTGCCAGCAACCGACCGACAGACCGGACGCATCAGCCCCAGCATTTT,CASNRPTDRTHQPQHF
many,TRBD1,TRBJ1-1,TRBV7-9,TGTGCCAGCAGCTTCGGGACAGGAAGCACTGAAGCTTTCTTT,CASSFGTGSTEAFF
few,-,TRBJ1-1,TRBV19,TGTGCCAGTACCTGGGACGGGGGGAACACTGAAGCTTTCTTT,CASTWDGGNTEAFF
few,-,TRBJ2-5,TRBV25-1,TGTGCCAGCAGTGGGACAGCCGCCCTAGAGACCCAGTACTTC,CASSGTAALETQYF
many,TRBD1,TRBJ1-4,TRBV7-7,TGTGCTAGCAGCCTCCGGGACAGTGACGAAAAACTGTTTTTT,CASSLRDSDEKLFF
many,-,TRBJ2-5,TRBV20-1,TGCAGTGCTAGAGAGAGGGGCCTCACACCACGAGAGACCCAGTACTTC,CSARERGLTPRETQYF
-,-,TRBJ1-1,TRBV12-3/TRBV12-4,TGTGCCAGCAGTTCGACAGAAAGCAACACTGAAGCTTTCTTT,CASSSTESNTEAFF
many,-,TRBJ2-5,TRBV20-1,TGCAGTGCTGGATCTAGCGCACAAGAGACCCAGTACTTC,CSAGSSAQETQYF
few,TRBD1,TRBJ1-2,TRBV4-3,TGCGCCAGCAGCCAAAGACCGACAGGGGATAACTATGGCTACACCTTC,CASSQRPTGDNYGYTF
-,-,TRBJ1-2,TRBV2,TGTGCCAGCAGCCAAGACGCGGGGGGGACCACCTTC,CASSQDAGGTTF
-,-,TRBJ1-6,TRBV7-2,TGTGCCAGCAGCGTAGGGGAATGGTCACCCCTCCACTTT,CASSVGEWSPLHF
-,-,TRBJ1-1,TRBV5-4,TGTGCCAGCAGCACTTTACAGTTCATGAACACTGAAGCTTTCTTT,CASSTLQFMNTEAFF
many,-,TRBJ1-5,TRBV7-2,TGTGCCAGCAGCACCGGGGGGGGGGACCCCGTACAGCATTTT,CASSTGGGDPVQHF
-,TRBD1,TRBJ2-6,TRBV20-1,TGCAGTGCTTGGGACAGGGTGAACGCTGGGGCCAACGTCCTGACTTTC,CSAWDRVNAGANVLTF
many,TRBD1,TRBJ1-2,TRBV20-1,TGCAGTGCACATATGACAGGGGGTGGAGATGGCTACACCTTC,CSAHMTGGGDGYTF
many,-,TRBJ1-2,TRBV10-3,TGTGCCATCAGTGACGGCAGGGTTTTATTAGGCTACACCTTC,CAISDGRVLLGYTF
-,-,TRBJ1-4,TRBV7-6,TGTGCCAGCAGCCGCGAGGCTAATGAAAAACTGTTTTTT,CASSREANEKLFF
-,-,TRBJ1-2,TRBV5-4,TGTGCCAGCAGCCCCAGCCGGGACTATGGCTACACCTTC,CASSPSRDYGYTF